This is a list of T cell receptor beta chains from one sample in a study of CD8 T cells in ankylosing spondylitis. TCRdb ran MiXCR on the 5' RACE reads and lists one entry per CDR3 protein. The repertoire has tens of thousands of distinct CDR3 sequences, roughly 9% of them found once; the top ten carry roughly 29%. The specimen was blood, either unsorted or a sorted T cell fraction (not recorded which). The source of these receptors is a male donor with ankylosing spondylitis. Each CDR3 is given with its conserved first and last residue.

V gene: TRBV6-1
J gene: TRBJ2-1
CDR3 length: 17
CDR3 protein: CASERFGLAGVGNEQFF

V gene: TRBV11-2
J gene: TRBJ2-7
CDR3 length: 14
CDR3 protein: CASSVPDPADEQYF

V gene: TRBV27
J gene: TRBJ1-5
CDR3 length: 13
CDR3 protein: CASSFRGLQPQHF

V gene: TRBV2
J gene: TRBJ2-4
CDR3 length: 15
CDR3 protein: CASSELASAKNIQYF

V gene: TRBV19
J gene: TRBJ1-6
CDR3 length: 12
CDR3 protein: CASSQGKGPLHF

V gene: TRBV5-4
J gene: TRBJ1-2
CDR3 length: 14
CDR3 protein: CASSSPPGNYGYTF

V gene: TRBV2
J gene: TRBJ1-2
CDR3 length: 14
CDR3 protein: CASSTTGALYGYTF

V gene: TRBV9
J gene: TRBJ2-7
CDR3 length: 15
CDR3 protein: CASSPWTSPNAEQYF

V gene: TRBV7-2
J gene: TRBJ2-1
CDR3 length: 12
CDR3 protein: CASSLSPGEQFF

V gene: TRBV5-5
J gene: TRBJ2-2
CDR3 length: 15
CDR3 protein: CASSRDRDGTGELFF

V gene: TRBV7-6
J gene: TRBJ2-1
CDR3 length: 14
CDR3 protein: CASSLSRGADEQFF

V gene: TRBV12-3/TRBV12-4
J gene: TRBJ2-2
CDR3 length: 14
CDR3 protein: CASSLEQGSGELFF

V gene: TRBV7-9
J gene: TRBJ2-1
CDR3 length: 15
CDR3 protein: CASSFNSRTNNEQFF

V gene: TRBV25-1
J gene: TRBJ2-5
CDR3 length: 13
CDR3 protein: CASSERSRETQYF

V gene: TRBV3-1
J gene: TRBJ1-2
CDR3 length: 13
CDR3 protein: CASGGDGNYGYTF

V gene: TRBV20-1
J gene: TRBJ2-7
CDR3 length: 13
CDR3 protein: CSARDRTSREQYF

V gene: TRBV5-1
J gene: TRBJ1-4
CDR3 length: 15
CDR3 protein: CASSGRGGAIEKLFF

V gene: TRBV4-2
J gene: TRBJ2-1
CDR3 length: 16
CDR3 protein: CASSQELAGGMDEQFF

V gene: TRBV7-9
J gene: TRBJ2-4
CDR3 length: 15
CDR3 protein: CASSFLEAGGSIQYF

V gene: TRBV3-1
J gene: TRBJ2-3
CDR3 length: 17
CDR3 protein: CASSQDPLAGVGNTQYF

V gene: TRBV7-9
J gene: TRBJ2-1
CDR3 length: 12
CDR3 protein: CASSFTANEQFF

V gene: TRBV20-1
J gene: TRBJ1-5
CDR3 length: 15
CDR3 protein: CSAPSESYSNQPQHF

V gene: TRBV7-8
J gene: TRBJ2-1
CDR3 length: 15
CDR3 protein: CASSLASGRGYEQFF

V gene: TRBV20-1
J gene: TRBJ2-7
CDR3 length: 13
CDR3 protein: CSARGASGDEQYF